This TCR beta chain is drawn from a study of siplizumab effects on memory and regulatory T cells. Study observations and caveats: Both greater diversity than memory cells and a major contribution to the alloresponse seemed to characterize naive T cells. Roughly 75-95% of dividing CD4+ or CD8+ clones were without an attributable naive or memory phenotype. Tregs proliferating in siplizumab cultures lacked confirmation of their suppressive function.

Per-sample assaying covered roughly 93,000 TCR templates. Generated by immunoSEQ multiplex PCR, the TCRdb table keeps only in-frame clones and is missing some. The data hold 50,000 to 55,000 clones, with approximately 93% observed a single time. This CDR3 comprises 13 residues. Germline CDR1 is SQVTM and CDR2 is ANQGSEA. Trimming cost V 4 bases and J 8 bases, with 15 bases left between them. Notes on this clone: What it binds is unknown.

The chain uses TRBV29-1 and TRBJ2-1; D perhaps matches TRBD2 (6 bases). The sequenced sample consisted of CD8+ T cells sorted from blood. The receptor comes from a human donor in good health. The CDR3 coding sequence is TGCAGCGTTGTTAGCCTAGCGAGCGATGAGCAGTTCTTC. The encoded protein is CSVVSLASDEQFF.